A selection of T cell receptor beta chains follows, all from one sample in a study of blood T cells in healthy people across ages. TCRdb used MiXCR to reprocess the 5' RACE reads, holding one entry per CDR3 protein. Among approximately 800,000 distinct CDR3 sequences listed, approximately 24% were seen once. This same sample was also part of a study on T cells of mothers and their children.

What was sequenced was blood. These TCRs come from a boy aged 5-17 years in good health. CDR3s include the opening cysteine and the closing phenylalanine or tryptophan. The D gene is left open where the match is weak. Some rows have no size entry. The others give once, few or many, or a class for an expanded clone.

>TRBJ2-7|few|NA|TRBV29-1
CSVGQRGSYEQYF
TGCAGCGTGGGACAGCGGGGCTCCTACGAGCAGTACTTC
>TRBJ1-4|NA|NA|TRBV5-1
CASSLRGPDEKLFF
TGCGCCAGCAGCCTCCGGGGTCCTGATGAAAAACTGTTTTTT
>TRBJ1-1|NA|NA|TRBV3-1
CASSPRTWNTEAFF
TGTGCCAGCAGCCCCAGGACATGGAACACTGAAGCTTTCTTT
>TRBJ2-7|NA|NA|TRBV6-5
CASSYRKLSYEQYF
TGTGCCAGCAGTTACCGAAAGCTGTCCTACGAGCAGTACTTC
>TRBJ1-2|NA|TRBD1|TRBV12-3/TRBV12-4
CATLGGRRLGYTF
TGTGCCACCCTAGGGGGCAGGCGTCTGGGCTACACCTTC
>TRBJ2-7|NA|NA|TRBV24-1
CATSVGGSYERYF
TGTGCCACCAGTGTAGGGGGAAGCTACGAGCGGTACTTC
>TRBJ2-5|NA|TRBD1|TRBV12-3/TRBV12-4
CASSLPGQGAWETQYF
TGTGCCAGCAGCCTCCCGGGACAGGGGGCTTGGGAGACCCAGTACTTC
>TRBJ1-5|NA|NA|TRBV20-1
CSALRGNNQPQHF
TGCAGTGCCCTGAGAGGGAACAATCAGCCCCAGCATTTT
>TRBJ2-3|few|TRBD2|TRBV30
CAWSVRRTSGLTDTQYF
TGTGCCTGGAGTGTGCGTAGGACTAGCGGTCTCACAGATACGCAGTATTTT
>TRBJ2-1|NA|TRBD2|TRBV3-1
CASSQSSGANEQFF
TGTGCCAGCAGCCAATCTAGCGGGGCCAATGAGCAGTTCTTC
>TRBJ1-5|NA|NA|TRBV12-3/TRBV12-4
CASSLDNKVEHF
TGTGCCAGCAGTTTGGATAATAAGGTGGAGCACTTT
>TRBJ2-1|NA|TRBD1|TRBV10-1
CASSDRTGGNNEQFF
TGCGCCAGCAGTGATAGGACAGGGGGCAACAATGAGCAGTTCTTC
>TRBJ2-3|NA|TRBD1|TRBV5-1
CASSLALTGATTDTQYF
TGCGCCAGCAGCTTGGCCTTGACAGGGGCGACCACAGATACGCAGTATTTT
>TRBJ2-4|NA|NA|TRBV12-3/TRBV12-4
CASSLLATLAKNIQYF
TGTGCCAGCAGTCTCCTGGCTACCTTAGCCAAAAACATTCAGTACTTC
>TRBJ2-1|NA|TRBD1|TRBV10-3
CAIRTGDYNEQFF
TGTGCCATCAGGACAGGGGACTACAATGAGCAGTTCTTC
>TRBJ2-5|NA|NA|TRBV12-5
CASGLVLQQYF
TGTGCTAGTGGTTTGGTACTCCAACAGTACTTC
>TRBJ2-7|few|TRBD2|TRBV15
CATSRDAGGASEQYF
TGTGCCACCAGCAGAGATGCGGGGGGCGCGTCTGAGCAGTACTTC
>TRBJ2-7|NA|TRBD1|TRBV9
CASSVGGGQAYEQYF
TGTGCCAGCAGCGTAGGTGGGGGACAGGCCTACGAGCAGTACTTC
>TRBJ2-4|few|TRBD2|TRBV20-1
CSARDPLSGGDDIQYF
TGCAGTGCTAGAGATCCGCTTAGCGGGGGGGATGACATTCAGTACTTC
>TRBJ2-5|few|TRBD2|TRBV28
CASTLSGLAGGQETQYF
TGTGCCAGCACTCTCTCAGGACTAGCGGGGGGACAAGAGACCCAGTACTTC
>TRBJ1-2|few|NA|TRBV6-5
CASSYSKDGGGRSYGYTF
TGTGCCAGCAGTTACTCGAAAGACGGGGGAGGGAGAAGCTATGGCTACACCTTC
>TRBJ2-5|few|NA|TRBV18
CASSPPTRQQETQYF
TGTGCCAGCTCACCACCCACCCGACAGCAAGAGACCCAGTACTTC
>TRBJ2-5|few|NA|TRBV29-1
CSERGSQETQYF
TGCAGCGAACGGGGTAGCCAAGAGACCCAGTACTTC
>TRBJ2-1|NA|NA|TRBV18
CASSPFPDEQFF
TGTGCCAGCTCACCTTTCCCGGATGAGCAGTTCTTC
>TRBJ1-4|NA|NA|TRBV5-6
CASSLTGRYEKLFF
TGTGCCAGCAGCTTGACCGGCCGATATGAAAAACTGTTTTTT
>TRBJ2-2|few|NA|TRBV5-1
CASSFDGSGELFF
TGCGCCAGCAGCTTCGATGGATCCGGGGAGCTGTTTTTT
>TRBJ1-1|NA|NA|TRBV6-6
CASSSTGLNTEAFF
TGTGCCAGCAGTAGCACAGGGTTGAACACTGAAGCTTTCTTT
>TRBJ1-5|few|NA|TRBV12-3/TRBV12-4
CASTQGGRASQPQHF
TGTGCCAGCACCCAAGGGGGTAGGGCAAGTCAGCCCCAGCATTTT
>TRBJ1-2|NA|TRBD1|TRBV28
CASSSRPGTGNSGYTF
TGTGCCAGCAGTTCGCGTCCCGGGACAGGGAACTCTGGCTACACCTTC
>TRBJ2-5|few|NA|TRBV29-1
CSVELLETQYF
TGCAGCGTTGAGCTCCTCGAGACCCAGTACTTC
>TRBJ2-1|NA|NA|TRBV6-2/TRBV6-3
CASTIGGGAWEQFF
TGTGCCAGCACCATAGGGGGGGGGGCCTGGGAGCAGTTCTTC
>TRBJ2-7|NA|NA|TRBV12-3/TRBV12-4
CASSPLGDPRYEQYF
TGTGCCAGCAGTCCCCTTGGGGACCCAAGGTACGAGCAGTACTTC
>TRBJ1-2|NA|NA|TRBV29-1
CSVDLDRSPGGYTF
TGCAGCGTTGATCTCGACAGGAGCCCGGGGGGCTACACCTTC
>TRBJ2-1|NA|NA|TRBV6-2/TRBV6-3
CASRRAQSYNEQFF
TGTGCCAGCAGAAGGGCTCAATCCTACAATGAGCAGTTCTTC
>TRBJ2-1|NA|NA|TRBV15
CATSGPLGGPNEQFF
TGTGCCACCAGCGGGCCCCTCGGAGGGCCCAATGAGCAGTTCTTC
>TRBJ2-1|many|NA|TRBV4-2
CASSQAYRGAHEQFF
TGTGCCAGCAGCCAAGCTTATAGGGGGGCTCATGAGCAGTTCTTC
>TRBJ1-4|few|NA|TRBV9
CASSVVAGSNEKLFF
TGTGCCAGCAGCGTAGTCGCGGGTTCCAATGAAAAACTGTTTTTT
>TRBJ2-5|NA|NA|TRBV5-6
CASILRGAGETQYF
TGTGCCAGCATATTAAGGGGGGCCGGGGAGACCCAGTACTTC
>TRBJ2-7|few|NA|TRBV7-2
CASSLPGDYSYEQYF
TGTGCCAGCAGCTTACCGGGGGATTACTCCTACGAGCAGTACTTC
>TRBJ2-5|few|TRBD2|TRBV20-1
CSASTSGARGETQYF
TGCAGTGCTTCGACTAGCGGGGCTAGGGGGGAGACCCAGTACTTC
>TRBJ2-6|few|NA|TRBV7-3
CASSLRGTGAGANVLTF
TGTGCCAGCAGCTTAAGGGGGACGGGTGCTGGGGCCAACGTCCTGACTTTC
>TRBJ1-2|NA|TRBD1|TRBV12-3/TRBV12-4
CASSRTGTGYGYTF
TGTGCCAGCAGCCGAACCGGGACAGGGTATGGCTACACCTTC
>TRBJ1-1|NA|NA|TRBV20-1
CSARDMLQGRNTEAFF
TGCAGTGCTAGAGATATGCTACAGGGTCGAAACACTGAAGCTTTCTTT
>TRBJ2-2|many|TRBD1|TRBV5-1
CASSPPGGDTGELFF
TGCGCCAGCAGCCCCCCAGGGGGAGACACCGGGGAGCTGTTTTTT
>TRBJ1-4|NA|NA|TRBV5-1
CASSPVAVGKKLFF
TGCGCCAGCAGCCCGGTAGCCGTGGGGAAAAAACTGTTTTTT
>TRBJ1-4|NA|NA|TRBV14
CASSQVSGEKLFF
TGTGCCAGCAGCCAAGTTTCTGGCGAGAAACTGTTTTTT
>TRBJ1-4|few|NA|TRBV12-3/TRBV12-4
CASRGHRNEKLFF
TGTGCCAGCAGAGGACACAGGAATGAAAAACTGTTTTTT
>TRBJ1-1|NA|NA|TRBV13
CASSLIGDGNTEAFF
TGTGCCAGCAGCTTAATAGGGGATGGGAACACTGAAGCTTTCTTT
>TRBJ2-5|NA|TRBD2|TRBV12-3/TRBV12-4
CASTHSGTSGPRETQYF
TGTGCCAGCACCCACAGTGGGACTAGCGGGCCCCGAGAGACCCAGTACTTC
>TRBJ2-3|NA|NA|TRBV12-3/TRBV12-4
CASSFARDTQYF
TGTGCCAGCAGTTTTGCCCGAGATACGCAGTATTTT
>TRBJ1-2|few|NA|TRBV12-3/TRBV12-4
CASSPHRGVVYGYTF
TGTGCCAGCAGTCCCCACCGGGGCGTAGTCTATGGCTACACCTTC
>TRBJ2-7|few|TRBD1|TRBV5-1
CASSGRQGVSSYEQYF
TGCGCCAGCAGCGGACGACAGGGGGTTAGCTCCTACGAGCAGTACTTC
>TRBJ2-5|few|TRBD1|TRBV29-1
CSVEYRGGETQYF
TGCAGCGTTGAATATAGAGGGGGCGAGACCCAGTACTTC